These T cell receptor beta chains were read from a single sample in a study of long-term antiretroviral therapy in people with HIV. Clones were sequenced by immunoSEQ multiplex PCR, and TCRdb holds only the in-frame ones, with some missing. The sample has roughly 17,000 clones, about 95% seen once. The sequenced sample was unsorted PBMCs, obtained more than 10 years after starting antiretroviral therapy. Source of these receptors: a man aged 25-40 years with HIV. The CDR3 runs from the conserved cysteine through the conserved F or W. A D gene is named only where the DNA matches it firmly. Part of the rows lack a size; the others show once, few, many or a class for expanded clones.

V	D	length	J	size	CDR3	DNA
TRBV5-1	.	15	TRBJ2-2	.	CASSFDTRSTGELFF	TGCGCCAGCAGCTTCGACACCCGAAGCACCGGGGAGCTGTTTTTT
TRBV6-5	.	16	TRBJ2-5	once	CASSFWEQARGETQYF	TGTGCCAGCAGTTTTTGGGAGCAGGCCCGAGGCGAGACCCAGTACTTC
TRBV7-3	.	13	TRBJ2-2	.	CASSLLQHRGAVF	TGTGCCAGCAGCTTGCTACAGCACCGGGGAGCTGTTTTT
TRBV2	.	12	TRBJ2-1	.	CAGSARLDEQFF	TGTGCCGGTAGCGCCCGGCTGGATGAGCAGTTCTTC
TRBV5-1	.	16	TRBJ1-5	.	CASSLGENRANQPQHF	TGCGCCAGCAGCTTGGGGGAGAACAGGGCCAATCAGCCCCAGCATTTT
TRBV28	TRBD1	18	TRBJ2-2	.	CASSYPQGAKPNTGELFF	TGTGCCAGCAGCTACCCTCAGGGGGCGAAACCGAACACCGGGGAGCTGTTTTTT
TRBV4-1	.	15	TRBJ2-7	.	CASSQVLAAAYEQYF	TGCGCCAGCAGCCAAGTTCTGGCGGCAGCCTACGAGCAGTACTTC
TRBV27	.	13	TRBJ2-3	.	CASSLMATDTQYF	TGTGCCAGCAGTTTAATGGCCACAGATACGCAGTATTTT
TRBV19	TRBD1	15	TRBJ2-1	.	CASSRQGGDYNEQFF	TGTGCCAGTAGCCGACAGGGGGGAGACTACAATGAGCAGTTCTTC
TRBV11-2	.	14	TRBJ2-3	.	CASSFGDSTDTQYF	TGTGCCAGCAGCTTCGGAGACAGCACAGATACGCAGTATTTT
TRBV7-2	TRBD2	14	TRBJ2-3	.	CASSFLAGADTQYF	TGTGCCAGCAGCTTTCTAGCGGGGGCCGATACGCAGTATTTT
TRBV7-9	.	12	TRBJ1-6	few	CASSLTSSPLHF	TGTGCCAGCAGCTTAACTAGTTCACCCCTCCACTTT
TRBV7-8	.	15	TRBJ1-6	.	CASSLVAGGNSPLHF	TGTGCCAGCAGCTTAGTCGCGGGTGGGAATTCACCCCTCCACTTT
TRBV5-4	TRBD1	15	TRBJ2-1	.	CASSRDRGSYNEQFF	TGTGCCAGCTCCCGGGACAGGGGTTCCTACAATGAGCAGTTCTTC
TRBV5-1	.	15	TRBJ2-2	once	CASSLGGQNTGELFF	TGCGCCAGCAGCTTGGGGGGACAGAACACCGGGGAGCTGTTTTTT
TRBV28	.	14	TRBJ1-5	once	CASSFPGGGWPQHF	TGTGCCAGCAGTTTTCCCGGGGGGGGATGGCCCCAGCATTTT
TRBV10-3	.	17	TRBJ2-4	.	CAISEALDFTAKNIQYF	TGTGCCATCAGTGAGGCCCTCGATTTCACAGCCAAAAACATTCAGTACTTC
TRBV9	.	14	TRBJ1-5	.	CASSVGYRNQPQHF	TGTGCCAGCAGCGTAGGGTACAGAAATCAGCCCCAGCATTTT
TRBV5-1	.	14	TRBJ1-5	.	CASSLSGIEQPQHF	TGCGCCAGCAGCTTGTCCGGGATTGAGCAGCCCCAGCATTTT
TRBV19	TRBD2	16	TRBJ2-3	.	CASSILLAGGTDTQYF	TGTGCCAGTAGTATTCTACTAGCGGGGGGCACAGATACGCAGTATTTT
TRBV5-1	TRBD1	17	TRBJ2-7	.	CASSKRQGAVSSYEQYF	TGCGCCAGCAGCAAGCGACAGGGGGCCGTTAGCTCCTACGAGCAGTACTTC
TRBV11-2	.	13	TRBJ1-5	few	CASSRNQDQPQHF	TGTGCCAGCAGCCGAAACCAAGATCAGCCCCAGCATTTT
TRBV28	.	14	TRBJ2-3	.	CASSFGQTKDTQYF	TGTGCCAGCAGTTTTGGGCAGACTAAGGACACGCAGTATTTT
TRBV13	TRBD2	14	TRBJ2-7	.	CASSPRLAGGLRYF	TGTGCCAGCAGCCCACGACTAGCGGGGGGGCTAAGGTACTTC
TRBV15	TRBD2	20	TRBJ2-4	.	CATSRPLPGLAGGLEVIQYF	TGTGCCACCAGCAGGCCTCTTCCGGGACTAGCGGGGGGGCTTGAAGTCATTCAGTACTTC
TRBV7-3	TRBD2	16	TRBJ2-3	.	CASSLVVGGGTDTQYF	TGTGCCAGCAGCTTAGTGGTTGGCGGGGGGACAGATACGCAGTATTTT
TRBV28	.	12	TRBJ2-7	.	CASSDLGYEQYF	TGTGCCAGCAGTGATCTTGGCTACGAGCAGTACTTC
TRBV28	.	14	TRBJ1-4	.	CASSLRGENEKLFF	TGTGCCAGCAGTTTGCGTGGAGAGAATGAAAAACTGTTTTTT
TRBV2	.	15	TRBJ1-2	.	CASRPQRGTSNGYTF	TGTGCCAGCAGACCGCAGCGAGGGACATCCAATGGCTACACCTTC
TRBV5-1	.	14	TRBJ2-3	.	CASSFSTTSDTQYF	TGCGCCAGCAGCTTCAGCACCACCTCAGATACGCAGTATTTT
TRBV18	TRBD2	16	TRBJ2-7	.	CASSPKGTSGSYEQYF	TGTGCCAGCTCACCCAAAGGGACTAGCGGTTCCTACGAGCAGTACTTC
TRBV11-3	.	17	TRBJ2-2	.	CASSLGSGTTNTGELFF	TGTGCCAGCAGCTTGGGGAGCGGTACCACGAACACCGGGGAGCTGTTTTTT